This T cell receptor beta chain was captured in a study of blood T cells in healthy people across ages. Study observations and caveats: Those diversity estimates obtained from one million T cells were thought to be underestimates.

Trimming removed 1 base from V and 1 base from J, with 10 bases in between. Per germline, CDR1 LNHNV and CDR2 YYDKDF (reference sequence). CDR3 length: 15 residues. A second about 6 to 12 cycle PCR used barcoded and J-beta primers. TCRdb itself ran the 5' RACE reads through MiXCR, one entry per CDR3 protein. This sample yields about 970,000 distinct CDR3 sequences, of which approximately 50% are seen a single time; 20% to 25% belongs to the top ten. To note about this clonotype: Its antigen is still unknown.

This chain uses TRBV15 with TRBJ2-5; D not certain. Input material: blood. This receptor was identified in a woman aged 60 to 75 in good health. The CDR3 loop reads CATSRVGRVQETQYF. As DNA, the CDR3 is TGTGCCACCAGCAGAGTCGGAAGAGTCCAAGAGACCCAGTACTTC.